One sample yielded the 14 T cell receptor beta chains listed below, sequenced in a study of CD8 T cells in ankylosing spondylitis. Findings of the study overall: It appeared that ankylosing spondylitis blood was characterized by a TCR beta motif of seven or eight highly homologous variants.

Antigen specificity for these receptors is unknown. TCRdb recomputed calls from the 5' RACE reads with MiXCR, one row per CDR3 protein. The profile shows some 800,000 distinct CDR3 sequences, 12% of them singletons. Sequencing was carried out using blood, either unsorted or a sorted T cell fraction (not recorded which). The receptors derive from a male donor with ankylosing spondylitis.

The J gene is TRBJ2-2, the V gene TRBV11-2; 8 bases match TRBD2. Looked up from germline, CDR1 is SGHAT and CDR2 is FQNNGV. Germline trimming cut 0 bases from V and 4 bases from J; bases unmatched to any gene: 10. This CDR3 comprises 18 residues. In DNA, the CDR3 is TGTGCCAGCAGCTTAGATGTCTTTCCAGCGGGAGCCACCGGGGAGCTGTTTTTT. Its translation: CASSLDVFPAGATGELFF.

The chain uses TRBV20-1 and TRBJ2-2; 11 bases align to TRBD1. This CDR3 contains 16 residues. Trimming at V came to 2 bases and at J to 6 bases, leaving 8 bases not matched to a gene. Germline V lookup: CDR1 DFQATT, CDR2 SNEGSKA (reference sequence). As DNA, the CDR3 is TGCAGTGCTAGACCGCGGACAGGGGGCTCCGCCGGGGAGCTGTTTTTT. Translating it yields CSARPRTGGSAGELFF.

This clonotype was detected only a few times. For the CDR3, the DNA is TGTGCCAGCTCACCCCCGGCTCCATCTAGGGGCGACGAGCAGTACTTC. Its protein product is CASSPPAPSRGDEQYF. The J gene is TRBJ2-7, the V gene TRBV18; D possibly corresponds to TRBD1 (5 bases). V was pared by 3 bases and J by 5 bases, with 20 bases between. The CDR3 totals 16 residues. CDR1 is KGHSH and CDR2 is LQKENI in the germline V gene.

J is TRBJ2-7 and V is TRBV11-2, with D possibly called TRBD1 or TRBD2 (5 bases each). V dropped 10 bases and J dropped 5 bases, with 27 bases sitting between them. The CDR3 runs 16 residues. Germline V gives CDR1 SGHAT, CDR2 FQNNGV. This CDR3 is CATSTKGELAHHEQYF. CDR3 DNA sequence: TGTGCCACCTCAACAAAAGGGGAGCTAGCCCATCACGAGCAGTACTTC.

This clonotype was counted ten times or more. The chain uses TRBV20-1 and TRBJ2-7, with D tentatively TRBD1 (5 bases). Trimming took off 0 bases at V and 4 bases at J, with 19 bases between the two ends. Germline loops: CDR1 DFQATT, CDR2 SNEGSKA (reference sequence). The CDR3 covers 16 residues. The CDR3 loop is CSARDILAGIGYEQYF. DNA of the CDR3: TGCAGTGCTAGAGATATCTTAGCAGGGATTGGTTACGAGCAGTACTTC.

J is TRBJ1-1 and V is TRBV11-2; D is uncertain. Trimming shortened V by 0 bases and J by 1 base, and 9 bases separated the two germline ends. This CDR3 spans 15 amino acids. Germline V lookup: CDR1 SGHAT, CDR2 FQNNGV. The CDR3 DNA is TGTGCCAGCAGCTTAGAAGCAACACCGAACACTGAAGCTTTCTTT. Protein product: CASSLEATPNTEAFF.

The chain links TRBV2 to TRBJ2-6; D is ambiguous. There are 14 residues in the CDR3. The V end lost 8 bases, the J end lost 2 bases, and 10 bases lay between the germline ends. From germline, CDR1 is SNHLY and CDR2 FYNNEI. CDR3 sequence reads: CASLVETGANVLTF. CDR3 DNA: TGTGCCAGCCTTGTAGAAACTGGGGCCAACGTCCTGACTTTC.

Only a few counts were recorded for this clonotype. The rearrangement joins TRBV20-1 to TRBJ2-7, with 7 bases identical to TRBD2. Germline values: CDR1 DFQATT, CDR2 SNEGSKA (reference sequence). CDR3 length: 13 residues. V lost 4 bases to trimming and J lost 4 bases; unmatched junction nucleotides: 7. The DNA of the CDR3 is TGCAGTGCTAAGCGGGATAACTCTTACGAGCAGTACTTC. Residues: CSAKRDNSYEQYF.

The chain recombines TRBV9 with TRBJ2-5; D is unresolved. Trimming removed 0 bases at V and 2 bases at J, with 8 bases between. CDR1 and CDR2 (germline): SGDLS, YYNGEE. The CDR3 has 14 amino acids. CDR3 region: CASSVAALQETQYF. In nucleotides, the CDR3 is TGTGCCAGCAGCGTAGCGGCTTTACAAGAGACCCAGTACTTC.

The chain is built from TRBV4-3 and TRBJ2-5; D remains ambiguous. Per germline, CDR1 LGHNA and CDR2 YSLEER. The CDR3 runs 13 residues. Trimming took off 1 base at V and 5 bases at J, with 8 bases between the two ends. CDR3 coding DNA: TGCGCCAGCAGCCAAGCCCCCCCCGAGACCCAGTACTTC. Residues: CASSQAPPETQYF.

The J gene is TRBJ1-1, the V gene TRBV7-2, with no clear D. Germline V gene sequence: CDR1 SGHTA, CDR2 FQGNSA. With 5 bases removed from V and 2 bases from J, the gap between germline ends came to 15 bases. The CDR3 loop spans 15 amino acids. The CDR3 bases are TGTGCCAGCAGCCCATCTCAGCCCGGTAACACTGAAGCTTTCTTT. It translates to CASSPSQPGNTEAFF.

This clonotype was seen a handful of times. The genes are TRBV2 and TRBJ2-1; D not certain. The CDR3 is 12 amino acids. The V gene's germline CDR1 is SNHLY and CDR2 FYNNEI. V lost 6 bases and J lost 5, with 8 bases in between. This chain's CDR3 is CASSQDNNEQFF. In DNA, the CDR3 is TGTGCCAGCAGCCAGGATAACAATGAGCAGTTCTTC.

The genes are TRBV6-1 and TRBJ2-3; TRBD1 is a possible D gene (6 bases). The CDR3 spans 14 residues. Germline V lookup: CDR1 MNHNS, CDR2 SASEGT. The V end lost 11 bases, the J end lost 3 bases, and 18 bases lay between the germline ends. CDR3 DNA sequence: TGTGCCTCCCGAGAGGGGGACCCTACAGATACGCAGTATTTT. Translation: CASREGDPTDTQYF.

The chain combines TRBV20-1 with TRBJ2-3, with 11 bases lining up with TRBD2. The germline V gene has CDR1 DFQATT and CDR2 SNEGSKA (reference sequence). Trimming at V came to 7 bases and at J to 4 bases, leaving 7 bases not matched to a gene. This CDR3 is built from 14 residues. The CDR3 loop is CSVPGLAAPDTQYF. CDR3 sequence (DNA): TGCAGTGTCCCGGGACTAGCGGCCCCAGATACGCAGTATTTT.